The rows below give T cell receptor beta chains drawn from one sample of a study of shared clonotypes between healthy human individuals. Clones were read by immunoSEQ multiplex PCR, and TCRdb kept only the in-frame ones, dropping some. Of 2.3 million or so clones listed, approximately 95% are singletons. The specimen sequenced was naive CD4+ T cells from PBMCs. The receptors here all came from a man aged 18 to 29 in good health. Some clones in this sample may be carry-over from other donors' samples. Each CDR3 is given with its conserved first and last residue. D genes are given only for firm matches. Expanded clones are given a class, and other clones once, few, many or no size at all.

size: few
J: TRBJ1-5
V: TRBV5-8
D: -
DNA: TGTGCCAGCAGCTTCCTCCACGGGCAGCCCCAGCATTTT
CDR3: CASSFLHGQPQHF

size: -
J: TRBJ2-7
V: TRBV29-1
D: TRBD1
DNA: TGCAGCGTTGAAATGGTGACAGGGGCCTACGAGCAGTACTTC
CDR3: CSVEMVTGAYEQYF

size: -
J: TRBJ1-2
V: TRBV28
D: -
DNA: TGTGCCAGCAGTGAAACAGGAAGAACTAACTATGGCTACACCTTC
CDR3: CASSETGRTNYGYTF

size: -
J: TRBJ1-5
V: TRBV19
D: -
DNA: TGTGCCAGTGAAAGCCGGGACGGATTTTATAGCAATCAGCCCCAGCATTTT
CDR3: CASESRDGFYSNQPQHF

size: -
J: TRBJ2-3
V: TRBV4-2
D: TRBD2
DNA: TGTGCCAGCAGCCAAGATAAGGGACTAGCGGGAGCGGATACGCAGTATTTT
CDR3: CASSQDKGLAGADTQYF

size: -
J: TRBJ1-2
V: TRBV28
D: TRBD1
DNA: TGTGCCAGCAGTTCATCCTGGGACAGGGTTCTGACCTTC
CDR3: CASSSSWDRVLTF

size: -
J: TRBJ2-5
V: TRBV9
D: -
DNA: TGTGCCAGCAGCGTACGGCCCACAATCCAAGAGACCCAGTACTTC
CDR3: CASSVRPTIQETQYF

size: -
J: TRBJ2-7
V: TRBV6-5
D: TRBD2
DNA: TGTGCCAGCAGTTACTCTCGAGCGGGAACGGTCGGTGAGCAGTACTTC
CDR3: CASSYSRAGTVGEQYF

size: few
J: TRBJ1-1
V: TRBV30
D: -
DNA: TGTGCCTGGAGTCCCCAATTTGGGGCTTTCTTT
CDR3: CAWSPQFGAFF

size: -
J: TRBJ1-1
V: TRBV6-6
D: TRBD1
DNA: TGTGCCAGCAGTTCGGGACAGGGGAGGACTGAAGCTTTCTTT
CDR3: CASSSGQGRTEAFF

size: -
J: TRBJ2-6
V: TRBV7-7
D: -
DNA: TGTGCCACTCGGGAAGCGATCTCTGGGGTCAACGTCCTGACTTTC
CDR3: CATREAISGVNVLTF

size: -
J: TRBJ2-7
V: TRBV9
D: -
DNA: TGTGCCAGCAGCAAAACCCAGGGGATGGCAGAGTACGAGCAGTACTTC
CDR3: CASSKTQGMAEYEQYF

size: few
J: TRBJ2-6
V: TRBV28
D: -
DNA: TGTGCCAGCAGTTTATCAGGGTCTGGGGCCAACGTCCTGACTTTC
CDR3: CASSLSGSGANVLTF

size: once
J: TRBJ2-7
V: TRBV27
D: -
DNA: TGTGCCAGCAGTTTATCGGGGGGCTACGAGCAGTACTTC
CDR3: CASSLSGGYEQYF

size: -
J: TRBJ1-2
V: TRBV7-6
D: -
DNA: TGTGCCAGCAGCTTAGCAGGGGATTATGGCTACACCTTC
CDR3: CASSLAGDYGYTF

size: -
J: TRBJ1-2
V: TRBV28
D: -
DNA: TGTGCCAGCAGTTTATCCGGACAGCCAAGAGGCTACACCTTC
CDR3: CASSLSGQPRGYTF

size: -
J: TRBJ1-3
V: TRBV4-1
D: -
DNA: TGCGCCAGCAGCCACCCAGGGACGGCCGGAAACACCATATATTTT
CDR3: CASSHPGTAGNTIYF

size: -
J: TRBJ2-2
V: TRBV7-3
D: -
DNA: TGTGCCAGCAGCCTAGAGAGTTGGACCGGGGAGCTGTTTTTT
CDR3: CASSLESWTGELFF

size: -
J: TRBJ2-1
V: TRBV9
D: -
DNA: TGTGCCAGCAGCGTAGGGTCGGGAACGGAGTATGAGCAGTTCTTC
CDR3: CASSVGSGTEYEQFF

size: -
J: TRBJ1-2
V: TRBV19
D: TRBD1
DNA: TGTGCCAGTAGTGCGTTCGGACAGGGAGGAACAAGCTACACCTTC
CDR3: CASSAFGQGGTSYTF

size: -
J: TRBJ2-3
V: TRBV6-6
D: -
DNA: TGTGCCAGCAGGCTGGACGCAGATACGCAGTATTTT
CDR3: CASRLDADTQYF

size: once
J: TRBJ2-7
V: TRBV7-2
D: TRBD2
DNA: TGTGCCAGCAGCCCTTCATTAGCGGGATTATTATACGAGCAGTACTTC
CDR3: CASSPSLAGLLYEQYF

size: -
J: TRBJ1-1
V: TRBV29-1
D: -
DNA: TGCAGCGTTGCGGGAGGGGTGACTGAAGCTTTCTTT
CDR3: CSVAGGVTEAFF

size: -
J: TRBJ2-1
V: TRBV19
D: -
DNA: TGTGCCAGTAGGGAAGGGAGCTCCTACAATGAGCAGTTCTTC
CDR3: CASREGSSYNEQFF

size: -
J: TRBJ2-4
V: TRBV4-1
D: -
DNA: TGCGCCAGCAGCCAAGTAGGCCCAAGGAACATTCAGTACTTC
CDR3: CASSQVGPRNIQYF

size: -
J: TRBJ2-7
V: TRBV25-1
D: -
DNA: TGTGCCAGCAGTGATCCTGGGGGTGGCTACGAGCAGTACTTC
CDR3: CASSDPGGGYEQYF

size: -
J: TRBJ2-3
V: TRBV6-4
D: -
DNA: TGTGCCAGTCGGGCATCCAGCACAGATACGCAGTATTTT
CDR3: CASRASSTDTQYF

size: few
J: TRBJ2-7
V: TRBV9
D: TRBD2
DNA: TGTGCCAGCAGCGTAGGGGAAGGTCTAGCGGTACCCGAGCAGTACTTC
CDR3: CASSVGEGLAVPEQYF

size: -
J: TRBJ2-7
V: TRBV5-1
D: -
DNA: TGCGCCAGCAGGACTGGTCCTAGCTCCTACGAGCAGTACTTC
CDR3: CASRTGPSSYEQYF

size: -
J: TRBJ2-1
V: TRBV7-9
D: -
DNA: TGTGCCAGCAGCTTTATTGGGAATGAGCAGTTCTTC
CDR3: CASSFIGNEQFF

size: -
J: TRBJ2-6
V: TRBV5-8
D: -
DNA: TGTGCCAGCAGCTTGGTTGGGGGAGCTGGGGCCAACGTCCTGACTTTC
CDR3: CASSLVGGAGANVLTF

size: -
J: TRBJ1-1
V: TRBV18
D: -
DNA: TGTGCCAGCTCACCCCTCTCCCTCATTGAAGCTTTCTTT
CDR3: CASSPLSLIEAFF

size: -
J: TRBJ2-7
V: TRBV9
D: -
DNA: TGTGCCAGCAGCGTTGACCGAGCCCCGGTGTACGAGCAGTACTTC
CDR3: CASSVDRAPVYEQYF

size: -
J: TRBJ2-5
V: TRBV4-2
D: TRBD1
DNA: TGTGCCAGCAGCCTCCACGGGACAGGGATAGAGACCCAGTACTTC
CDR3: CASSLHGTGIETQYF

size: -
J: TRBJ2-1
V: TRBV25-1
D: TRBD2
DNA: TGTGCCAGCGTCCGAGCGGGAGGGCAAAATGAGCAGTTCTTC
CDR3: CASVRAGGQNEQFF

size: -
J: TRBJ2-7
V: TRBV7-9
D: TRBD1
DNA: TGTGCCAGCAGCCTACAGGGGATAAGTACCTACGAGCAGTACTTC
CDR3: CASSLQGISTYEQYF

size: -
J: TRBJ1-1
V: TRBV5-1
D: -
DNA: TGCGCCAGCAGCTCGGAAGTTGAAGCTTTCTTT
CDR3: CASSSEVEAFF

size: -
J: TRBJ1-4
V: TRBV7-2
D: -
DNA: TGTGCCAGCAGTCCCTCCCTTACAACTAATGAAAAACTGTTTTTT
CDR3: CASSPSLTTNEKLFF

size: -
J: TRBJ1-5
V: TRBV18
D: -
DNA: TGTGCCAGCTCCGGGGGGTACAATCAGCCCCAGCATTTT
CDR3: CASSGGYNQPQHF

size: -
J: TRBJ2-3
V: TRBV5-6
D: TRBD2
DNA: TGTGCCAGCAGCCCACCGCTGGTTGCGGGAGGAGGGTACACAGATACGCAGTATTTT
CDR3: CASSPPLVAGGGYTDTQYF

size: -
J: TRBJ1-2
V: TRBV29-1
D: -
DNA: TGCAGCGTTACCAAGGGGACGGTGAACTATGGCTACACCTTC
CDR3: CSVTKGTVNYGYTF

size: -
J: TRBJ2-3
V: TRBV6-4
D: TRBD2
DNA: TGTGCCAGCAGTCTGGTAGCGGGCAACACAGATACGCAGTATTTT
CDR3: CASSLVAGNTDTQYF

size: -
J: TRBJ2-7
V: TRBV5-1
D: TRBD1
DNA: TGCGCCAGCAGCTTGGCCCCCAGACAGGGGGTTTACGAGCAGTACTTC
CDR3: CASSLAPRQGVYEQYF

size: -
J: TRBJ2-7
V: TRBV30
D: TRBD2
DNA: TGTGCCTGGAGTGCGATACTAGCGGGAGGGCCCCACGAGCAGTACTTC
CDR3: CAWSAILAGGPHEQYF

size: -
J: TRBJ1-1
V: TRBV5-1
D: -
DNA: TGCGCCAGCAGCTTGGCCGGGGGAATGAACACTGAAGCTTTCTTT
CDR3: CASSLAGGMNTEAFF

size: -
J: TRBJ1-1
V: TRBV5-6
D: -
DNA: TGTGCCAGCAGCTTGTTCACAGGGACTGACACTGAAGCTTTCTTT
CDR3: CASSLFTGTDTEAFF

size: -
J: TRBJ1-4
V: TRBV7-9
D: -
DNA: TGTGCCAGCAGCTACGGACAGACCTTGGGTGAAAAACTGTTTTTT
CDR3: CASSYGQTLGEKLFF

size: once
J: TRBJ2-3
V: TRBV18
D: TRBD1
DNA: TGTGCCAGCTCGGCCTCGGTTAGGACAGGGGGCCCAGATACGCAGTATTTT
CDR3: CASSASVRTGGPDTQYF

size: -
J: TRBJ2-4
V: TRBV27
D: -
DNA: TGTGCCAGCAGTCCCGGACACCTTGGCAAAAACATTCAGTACTTC
CDR3: CASSPGHLGKNIQYF